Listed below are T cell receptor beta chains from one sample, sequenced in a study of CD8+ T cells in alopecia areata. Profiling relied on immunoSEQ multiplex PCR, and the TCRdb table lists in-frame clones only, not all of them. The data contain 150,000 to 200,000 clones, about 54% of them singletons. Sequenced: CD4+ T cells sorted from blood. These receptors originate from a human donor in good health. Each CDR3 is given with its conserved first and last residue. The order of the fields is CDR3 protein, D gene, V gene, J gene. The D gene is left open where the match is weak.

CDR3aa: CSVGYRGPETQYF; d_gene: TRBD1; v_gene: TRBV29-1; j_gene: TRBJ2-5
CDR3aa: CSVGLSTDTQYF; d_gene: NA; v_gene: TRBV29-1; j_gene: TRBJ2-3
CDR3aa: CASNREQETQYF; d_gene: NA; v_gene: TRBV2; j_gene: TRBJ2-5
CDR3aa: CSVVVAGGPYEQYF; d_gene: TRBD2; v_gene: TRBV29-1; j_gene: TRBJ2-7
CDR3aa: CASSRTSGSYNEQFF; d_gene: TRBD2; v_gene: TRBV2; j_gene: TRBJ2-1
CDR3aa: CASSLGQGETQYF; d_gene: TRBD1; v_gene: TRBV5-1; j_gene: TRBJ2-5
CDR3aa: CASSGSYEQYF; d_gene: NA; v_gene: TRBV25-1; j_gene: TRBJ2-7
CDR3aa: CASSPGGNSYNEQFF; d_gene: NA; v_gene: TRBV18; j_gene: TRBJ2-1
CDR3aa: CASSVGDRGGQNIQYF; d_gene: TRBD1; v_gene: TRBV9; j_gene: TRBJ2-4
CDR3aa: CASSLLGQNTGELFF; d_gene: NA; v_gene: TRBV5-6; j_gene: TRBJ2-2
CDR3aa: CASSLGQGGYEQYF; d_gene: TRBD1; v_gene: TRBV18; j_gene: TRBJ2-7
CDR3aa: CASILGRDPQYF; d_gene: NA; v_gene: TRBV5-4; j_gene: TRBJ2-3
CDR3aa: CASSQGGYGYTF; d_gene: TRBD1; v_gene: TRBV2; j_gene: TRBJ1-2
CDR3aa: CASTGTSNEQFF; d_gene: TRBD2; v_gene: TRBV6-1; j_gene: TRBJ2-1
CDR3aa: CASTFSSGRAAGELFF; d_gene: TRBD2; v_gene: TRBV2; j_gene: TRBJ2-2
CDR3aa: CASSDGPFPYEQYF; d_gene: NA; v_gene: TRBV6-5; j_gene: TRBJ2-7
CDR3aa: CASSQRDTQYF; d_gene: NA; v_gene: TRBV5-6; j_gene: TRBJ2-3
CDR3aa: CASSLGGTSGSYEQYF; d_gene: TRBD2; v_gene: TRBV7-6; j_gene: TRBJ2-7
CDR3aa: CASSPRAGELFF; d_gene: NA; v_gene: TRBV19; j_gene: TRBJ2-2
CDR3aa: CSVVRPGQMNSYEQYF; d_gene: NA; v_gene: TRBV29-1; j_gene: TRBJ2-7
CDR3aa: CASSQDFRETQYF; d_gene: NA; v_gene: TRBV14; j_gene: TRBJ2-5
CDR3aa: CASSSVGVQYF; d_gene: NA; v_gene: TRBV28; j_gene: TRBJ2-3
CDR3aa: CSVERLGFGEKLFF; d_gene: NA; v_gene: TRBV29-1; j_gene: TRBJ1-4
CDR3aa: CAWRRDPQSYEQYF; d_gene: NA; v_gene: TRBV30; j_gene: TRBJ2-7
CDR3aa: CSAQGATYNEQFF; d_gene: TRBD1; v_gene: TRBV29-1; j_gene: TRBJ2-1
CDR3aa: CASSLYAPATNEKLFF; d_gene: NA; v_gene: TRBV5-6; j_gene: TRBJ1-4
CDR3aa: CASSESRGQGYNEQFF; d_gene: TRBD1; v_gene: TRBV2; j_gene: TRBJ2-1
CDR3aa: CASRKDSADGYTF; d_gene: NA; v_gene: TRBV6-1; j_gene: TRBJ1-2
CDR3aa: CSAAGQHTPDTQYF; d_gene: NA; v_gene: TRBV29-1; j_gene: TRBJ2-3
CDR3aa: CSVGHTTGELFF; d_gene: NA; v_gene: TRBV29-1; j_gene: TRBJ2-2
CDR3aa: CASSGTGYEQYF; d_gene: TRBD1; v_gene: TRBV2; j_gene: TRBJ2-7
CDR3aa: CASSYGQGAGELFF; d_gene: TRBD1; v_gene: TRBV5-1; j_gene: TRBJ2-2
CDR3aa: CSVEPPYEQYF; d_gene: NA; v_gene: TRBV29-1; j_gene: TRBJ2-7
CDR3aa: CASSLDFGTLYNEQFF; d_gene: NA; v_gene: TRBV11-2; j_gene: TRBJ2-1
CDR3aa: CASRRGRTDTQYF; d_gene: NA; v_gene: TRBV5-1; j_gene: TRBJ2-3
CDR3aa: CSVSFSAGAGELFF; d_gene: TRBD2; v_gene: TRBV29-1; j_gene: TRBJ2-2
CDR3aa: CASSASGGYGYTF; d_gene: NA; v_gene: TRBV7-9; j_gene: TRBJ1-2
CDR3aa: CASAGRRAGANVLTF; d_gene: NA; v_gene: TRBV2; j_gene: TRBJ2-6
CDR3aa: CSVVWLAGAHQETQYF; d_gene: TRBD2; v_gene: TRBV29-1; j_gene: TRBJ2-5
CDR3aa: CASSPLAGGYNEQFF; d_gene: TRBD2; v_gene: TRBV18; j_gene: TRBJ2-1
CDR3aa: CASREPGQSSGNTIYF; d_gene: TRBD1; v_gene: TRBV6-6; j_gene: TRBJ1-3
CDR3aa: CASTAGGSYEQYF; d_gene: TRBD1; v_gene: TRBV6-6; j_gene: TRBJ2-7
CDR3aa: CASSWTGETQYF; d_gene: TRBD1; v_gene: TRBV6-5; j_gene: TRBJ2-5
CDR3aa: CSARTGTDTQYF; d_gene: TRBD1; v_gene: TRBV29-1; j_gene: TRBJ2-3
CDR3aa: CASSPTGDTQYF; d_gene: NA; v_gene: TRBV18; j_gene: TRBJ2-3
CDR3aa: CASSPRGAANTEAFF; d_gene: NA; v_gene: TRBV5-1; j_gene: TRBJ1-1
CDR3aa: CASGGRGDNEQFF; d_gene: NA; v_gene: TRBV12-5; j_gene: TRBJ2-1
CDR3aa: CSVMTSLSTDTQYF; d_gene: TRBD2; v_gene: TRBV29-1; j_gene: TRBJ2-3
CDR3aa: CASRVNYGETQYF; d_gene: NA; v_gene: TRBV19; j_gene: TRBJ2-5
CDR3aa: CASSPRRQGHSYEQYF; d_gene: TRBD1; v_gene: TRBV7-9; j_gene: TRBJ2-7